This passage covers 24 T cell receptor beta chains from one sample sequenced in a study of cytomegalovirus exposure and HLA in healthy donors. The method was immunoSEQ multiplex PCR; TCRdb's version includes in-frame clones alone and lacks a portion of them. The sample consists of about 130,000 clones, over 85% of them appearing once. Sequencing input: PBMCs. The receptors come from a man aged 25 to 40 in good health and CMV-seronegative.

The J gene is TRBJ2-7, the V gene TRBV6-1; D not certain. The germline CDR1 and CDR2 sequences are MNHNS and SASEGT. Trimming left V 1 base short and J 0 bases short, with 10 bases between. The length of the CDR3 is 15 residues. CDR3 loop: CASSEVWYTSYEQYF. The CDR3 DNA is TGTGCCAGCAGTGAAGTTTGGTACACCTCCTACGAGCAGTACTTC.

The CDR3 sequence is CAIRGEAIGTEAFF. CDR3 bases: TGTGCCATCAGGGGGGAGGCGATAGGGACTGAAGCTTTCTTT. The J gene is TRBJ1-1, the V gene TRBV10-3; D might be TRBD1 (5 bases). There are 14 residues in the CDR3. V lost 6 bases, J lost 5 bases, and 16 bases lay in between. The germline CDR1 and CDR2 sequences are ENHRY and SYGVKD.

The genes are TRBV19 and TRBJ2-2; D possibly corresponds to TRBD2 (5 bases). The CDR3 loop spans 15 amino acids. Trimming stripped 3 bases from V and 4 bases from J, with 12 bases between. CDR1 LNHDA and CDR2 SQIVND come from the germline V gene (reference sequence). In DNA, the CDR3 is TGTGCCAGTAGTATTTTCTTGAGCGGCACCGGGGAGCTGTTTTTT. Protein sequence: CASSIFLSGTGELFF.

The CDR3 loop reads CASSGPGWYEQYF. In DNA form, the CDR3 reads TGTGCCAGTAGTGGGCCAGGGTGGTACGAGCAGTACTTC. V is TRBV19 and J is TRBJ2-7, with a tentative D call TRBD1 (5 bases). Per germline, CDR1 LNHDA and CDR2 SQIVND (reference sequence). V was cut by 5 bases and J by 4 bases, with 12 bases left in between. This CDR3 region has 13 residues.

V gene TRBV18 combines with J gene TRBJ2-7, with 9 bases matching TRBD1. Germline lookup yields CDR1 KGHSH and CDR2 LQKENI. The CDR3 has 15 amino acids. V shed 2 bases, J shed 5 bases, and the junction held 7 bases outside the gene matches. The CDR3: CASSPTQGASNEQYF. The CDR3 nucleotides read TGTGCCAGCTCACCAACACAGGGGGCGAGTAACGAGCAGTACTTC.

The chain links TRBV4-1 to TRBJ2-5, with a weak D call TRBD1 (5 bases). Trimming took off 1 base at V and 3 bases at J, with 18 bases between the two ends. This CDR3 comprises 17 residues. Germline V gene sequence: CDR1 MGHRA, CDR2 YSYEKL. CDR3 nucleotides: TGCGCCAGCAGCCAAGCAACTACCCGGCTACAGGAAGAGACCCAGTACTTC. It is translated as CASSQATTRLQEETQYF.

The V call is TRBV6-5, the J call TRBJ1-2; TRBD1 matches at 9 bases. The CDR3 runs to 14 residues. In germline, CDR1 is MNHEY, CDR2 SVGAGI. Unmatched junction bases numbered 7, after V lost 6 bases and J lost 5 bases. Here the CDR3 DNA reads TGTGCCAGCAGAGGGGGACAGGGACGGTATGGCTACACCTTC. Amino acids: CASRGGQGRYGYTF.

The V call is TRBV5-6, the J call TRBJ2-7; 8 positions match TRBD2. Trimming removed 1 base from V and 0 bases from J; junction bases left unmatched: 9. CDR3 size: 17 residues. Germline CDR1 is SGHDT and CDR2 is YYEEEE. CDR3 amino acids: CASSLSSGGPLSYEQYF. The CDR3 DNA follows: TGTGCCAGCAGCTTGTCCAGCGGGGGTCCCCTCTCCTACGAGCAGTACTTC. The variable domain in full, completed from reference TRBV5-6 and TRBJ2-7, reads DAGVTQSPTHLIKTRGQQVTLRCSPKSGHDTVSWYQQALGQGPQFIFQYYEEEERQRGNFPDRFSGHQFPNYSSELNVNALLLGDSALYLCASSLSSGGPLSYEQYFGPGTRLTVT.

The gene calls are TRBV2 and TRBJ2-7, with TRBD1 identical over 7 bases. Germline CDR1 reads SNHLY; CDR2 reads FYNNEI. This CDR3 comprises 14 residues. V lost 11 bases and J lost 3; bases outside the gene matches: 13. CDR3 residues: CAGTRQGRIYEQYF. The CDR3 bases are TGTGCCGGCACTAGACAGGGTAGGATCTACGAGCAGTACTTC. Looking up the rest from reference TRBV2 and TRBJ2-7 gives the full variable domain: EPEVTQTPSHQVTQMGQEVILRCVPISNHLYFYWYRQILGQKVEFLVSFYNNEISEKSEIFDDQFSVERPDGSNFTLKIRSTKLEDSAMYFCAGTRQGRIYEQYFGPGTRLTVT.

This chain joins TRBV19 and TRBJ2-5, with D possibly TRBD2 on 5 matching bases. The CDR3 extends over 13 amino acids. CDR1 is LNHDA, CDR2 SQIVND, per germline (reference sequence). The germline V and J ends were trimmed by 9 bases and 4 bases, with 15 bases remaining between them. The CDR3 DNA reads TGTGCCAGCGGGGTCCCCACTGGAGAGACCCAGTACTTC. Translating gives CASGVPTGETQYF. The full variable domain, rest sourced from reference TRBV19 and TRBJ2-5, is DGGITQSPKYLFRKEGQNVTLSCEQNLNHDAMYWYRQDPGQGLRLIYYSQIVNDFQKGDIAEGYSVSREKKESFPLTVTSAQKNPTAFYLCASGVPTGETQYFGPGTRLLVL.

The chain is built from TRBV7-8 and TRBJ2-6; the match to TRBD1 covers 8 bases. V lost 3 bases, J lost 2 bases, and 12 bases stayed unmatched. The CDR3 runs to 19 residues. Germline values: CDR1 SGHVS, CDR2 FQNEAQ. The CDR3 DNA follows: TGTGCCAGCAGCTTTCTCACTCGGACAGGGTCAACTGGGGCCAACGTCCTGACTTTC. Its protein product is CASSFLTRTGSTGANVLTF.

The CDR3 DNA sequence: TGTGCCAGCAGACGCGACAGGGCAGGGAGCGAGCAGTACTTC. Translated, it gives CASRRDRAGSEQYF. The chain has TRBV6-1 and TRBJ2-7, with 7 bases aligning to TRBD1. V dropped 6 bases and J dropped 6; count of bases not matched to a gene: 11. Germline V gene sequence: CDR1 MNHNS, CDR2 SASEGT. The CDR3 length is 14 residues.

This chain connects TRBV5-4 to TRBJ2-3; 16 bases are shared with TRBD2. Germline V lookup: CDR1 SGHNT, CDR2 YYREEE (reference sequence). Unmatched junction bases numbered 9, after V lost 5 bases and J lost 9 bases. This CDR3 region has 16 residues. The CDR3 loop reads CASSWAGTSGGATQYF. The CDR3 DNA sequence: TGTGCCAGCAGTTGGGCCGGGACTAGCGGGGGGGCCACGCAGTATTTT.

V usage is TRBV27 and J usage is TRBJ1-2; 7 bases fit TRBD1. The junction had 2 bases not matched to a gene; V was cut back by 6 bases and J by 4 bases. CDR1 is MNHEY and CDR2 is SMNVEV in the germline V gene (reference sequence). The CDR3 spans 12 residues. The DNA for the CDR3 is TGTGCCAGCAGAACAGGGGTCTATGGCTACACCTTC. Protein sequence: CASRTGVYGYTF.

V gene TRBV11-2 combines with J gene TRBJ1-1, with D maybe TRBD1 (5 bases). The germline V and J ends were trimmed by 11 bases and 3 bases, with 19 bases remaining between them. The CDR3 totals 14 residues. The germline gives CDR1 SGHAT, CDR2 FQNNGV. The CDR3 protein is CAVPPPQGHTEAFF. DNA of the CDR3: TGTGCCGTCCCACCCCCCCAGGGTCACACTGAAGCTTTCTTT. The full variable domain, rest sourced from reference TRBV11-2 and TRBJ1-1, is EAGVAQSPRYKIIEKRQSVAFWCNPISGHATLYWYQQILGQGPKLLIQFQNNGVVDDSQLPKDRFSAERLKGVDSTLKIQPAKLEDSAVYLCAVPPPQGHTEAFFGQGTRLTVV.

The chain joins TRBV28 to TRBJ1-1; maybe TRBD1 (5 bases). V was trimmed by 6 bases and J by 7 bases, leaving 21 bases between them. Germline V gene data show CDR1 as MDHEN and CDR2 as SYDVKM. The CDR3 runs to 15 residues. The CDR3 spells CASSSPPGGDLEAFF. As DNA, the CDR3 is TGTGCCAGCAGCTCACCCCCGGGAGGGGATCTTGAAGCTTTCTTT.

V gene TRBV12-5 combines with J gene TRBJ2-1; 13 positions match TRBD2. CDR3 size: 16 residues. The V and J ends lost 0 bases and 8 bases, in that order; junction bases with no gene match: 4. Germline CDR1 LGHNT, CDR2 FRNRAP. CDR3: CASGLVLAGGPHEQFF. DNA of the CDR3: TGTGCTAGTGGTTTGGTACTAGCGGGGGGGCCACATGAGCAGTTCTTC.

This clone has only a few counts. The gene calls are TRBV28 and TRBJ1-5; 7 bases align to TRBD1. The germline V gene has CDR1 MDHEN and CDR2 SYDVKM. The V segment lost 5 bases and the J segment 0 bases; nucleotides outside the gene matches: 7. The CDR3 covers 16 residues. CDR3 sequence: CASSRGQADSNQPQHF. The CDR3 bases are TGTGCCAGCAGTCGAGGACAGGCTGATAGCAATCAGCCCCAGCATTTT.

This sequence joins TRBV6-1 and TRBJ1-2, with D unresolved. This CDR3 has 14 residues. Germline V gene sequence: CDR1 MNHNS, CDR2 SASEGT. Between the trimmed V and J ends, which lost 2 bases and 8 bases, there was a span of 15 bases. The CDR3 loop reads CASSEFPGNTGYTF. CDR3 nucleotide sequence: TGTGCCAGCAGTGAATTCCCCGGGAATACGGGCTACACCTTC.

In DNA form, the CDR3 reads TGCAGCGCCATTGGGGCCCTCGGCGGATGGATTCAGTACTTC. Encoded protein: CSAIGALGGWIQYF. The rearrangement uses TRBV29-1 and TRBJ2-4; D perhaps matches TRBD1 (5 bases). The CDR3 consists of 14 residues. Germline V lookup: CDR1 SQVTM, CDR2 ANQGSEA. The V end was cut by 7 bases, the J end by 10 bases, with 23 bases between.

The rearrangement joins TRBV21-1 to TRBJ2-7; no check of the table's D call, TRBD1, against the DNA was made. TRBV21-1 is described as a pseudogene. CDR3 length: 13 amino acids. This CDR3 reads CASSKSHQGEQYF. CDR3 DNA: TGTGCCAGCAGCAAAAGCCACCAGGGCGAGCAGTACTTC.

The rearrangement joins TRBV15 to TRBJ1-1; 7 bases agree with TRBD1. CDR3 length: 16 amino acids. With V trimmed by 0 bases and J by 7 bases, 11 bases remained unmatched. The germline V gene encodes CDR1 LNHNV and CDR2 YYDKDF (reference sequence). CDR3 DNA sequence: TGTGCCACCAGCAGAGAGCGACAGGGTGAAGCCGGTGAAGCTTTCTTT. Its protein is CATSRERQGEAGEAFF.

The gene calls are TRBV2 and TRBJ2-5, with TRBD1 as a possible D gene (5 bases). CDR3 size: 13 residues. Trimming left V 4 bases short and J 3 bases short, with 9 bases between. The germline CDR1 and CDR2 sequences are SNHLY and FYNNEI. The CDR3 loop reads CASSARVEETQYF. DNA for the CDR3: TGTGCCAGCAGTGCCAGGGTCGAAGAGACCCAGTACTTC.

The rearrangement links TRBV11-2 to TRBJ2-7, with 7 bases lining up with TRBD1. Germline lookup yields CDR1 SGHAT and CDR2 FQNNGV. V lost 1 base, J lost 0 bases, and 6 bases stayed unmatched. CDR3 length: 16 residues. CDR3 in amino acids: CASSLAAGGSSYEQYF. CDR3 in DNA: TGTGCCAGCAGCTTAGCGGCAGGGGGAAGCTCCTACGAGCAGTACTTC.